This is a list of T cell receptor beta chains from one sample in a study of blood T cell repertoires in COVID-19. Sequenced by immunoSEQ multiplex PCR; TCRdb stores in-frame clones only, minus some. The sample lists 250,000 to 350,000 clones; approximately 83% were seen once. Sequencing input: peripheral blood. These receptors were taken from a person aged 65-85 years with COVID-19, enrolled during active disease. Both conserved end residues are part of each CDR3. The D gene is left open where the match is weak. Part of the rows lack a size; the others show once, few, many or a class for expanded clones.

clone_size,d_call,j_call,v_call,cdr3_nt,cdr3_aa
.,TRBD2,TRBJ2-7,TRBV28,TGTGCCAGCAGTGCGGGACTAGCGGGAGTCCTCTCCTACGAGCAGTACTTC,CASSAGLAGVLSYEQYF
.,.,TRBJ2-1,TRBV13,TGTGCCAGCAGCTTAGTAGGGACAGAGCAGTTCTTC,CASSLVGTEQFF
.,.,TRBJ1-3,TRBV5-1,TGCGCCAGCAGCTTGGATACAGGGTCCCGAAACACCATATATTTT,CASSLDTGSRNTIYF
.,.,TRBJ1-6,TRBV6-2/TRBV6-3,TGTGCCAGCAGCTCCCTTCGCGGCGGGGCCTCTAATTCACCCCTCCACTTT,CASSSLRGGASNSPLHF
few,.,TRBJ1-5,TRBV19,TGTGCCAGTATCGGACAGCCCAATCAGCCCCAGCATTTT,CASIGQPNQPQHF
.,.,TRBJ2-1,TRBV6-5,TGTGCCAGCAGTTACTCGTCCAAGGGCAGGGGTGAGCAGTTCTTC,CASSYSSKGRGEQFF
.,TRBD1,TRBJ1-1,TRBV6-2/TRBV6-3,TGTGCCAGCAGTTACTTCGACAGGGGGGCTGAAGCTTTCTTT,CASSYFDRGAEAFF
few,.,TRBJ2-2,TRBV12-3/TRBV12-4,TGTGCCAGCAGTACTACAGGGTTCGGGGAGCTGTTTTTT,CASSTTGFGELFF
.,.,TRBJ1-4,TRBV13,TGTGCCAGCAGCTCACACCAGGGGAGAGGTGAAAAACTGTTTTTT,CASSSHQGRGEKLFF
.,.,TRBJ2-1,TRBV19,TGTGCCAGTAGAGTTTCCCCACTGTTGGAGCAGTTCTTC,CASRVSPLLEQFF
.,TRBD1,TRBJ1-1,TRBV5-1,TGCGCCAGCAGCATCCGGGTAGGGGGCGGCACTGAAGCTTTCTTT,CASSIRVGGGTEAFF
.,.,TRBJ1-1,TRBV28,TGTGCCAGCACCATCCATCAGGGATACCAAGCTTTCTTT,CASTIHQGYQAFF
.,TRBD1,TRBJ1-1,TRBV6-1,TGTGCCAGCAGTGATTCCGGGACAGGGAACACTGAAGCTTTCTTT,CASSDSGTGNTEAFF
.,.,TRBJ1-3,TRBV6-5,TGTGCCAGTTTACAGGGCGCAGGAAACACCATATATTTT,CASLQGAGNTIYF
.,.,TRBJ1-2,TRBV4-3,TGCGCCAGCAGCCAAGATCGCGGAGACGCGGGGGGCTACACCTTC,CASSQDRGDAGGYTF
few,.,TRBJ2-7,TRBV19,TGTGCCAGTAGTACTACACCAACTAGCGAGCAGTACTTC,CASSTTPTSEQYF
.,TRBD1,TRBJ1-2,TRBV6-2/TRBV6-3,TGTGCCAGCAGTTACGGTGGGACAGGAGGAAACTATGGCTACACCTTC,CASSYGGTGGNYGYTF
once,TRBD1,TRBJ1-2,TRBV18,TGTGCCAGCTCACCCTTTATCACTGGACAGGGAAATGGCTACACCTTC,CASSPFITGQGNGYTF
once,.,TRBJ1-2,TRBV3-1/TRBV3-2,TGTGCCAGCAGCCCCCGCCAGGATTTCTATGGCTACACCTTC,CASSPRQDFYGYTF
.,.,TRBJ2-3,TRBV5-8,TGTGCCAGCAGCGGAGGGCAGATAAGCACAGATACGCAGTATTTT,CASSGGQISTDTQYF
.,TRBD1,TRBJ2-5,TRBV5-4,TGTGCCACCACCGGGACAGGACCGCAAGAGACCCAGTACTTC,CATTGTGPQETQYF
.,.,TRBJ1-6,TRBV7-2,TGTGCCAGCAGCGAAGGGCAGGGTGGAATTTCACCCCTCCACTTT,CASSEGQGGISPLHF
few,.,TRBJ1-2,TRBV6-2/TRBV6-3,TGTGCCAGCAGTTCTGCGCAGGGCGTCGGCGGCTACACCTTC,CASSSAQGVGGYTF
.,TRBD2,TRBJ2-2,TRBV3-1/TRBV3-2,TGTGCCAGCAGCCAAGATCACCGGGGGGCGAACACCGGGGAGCTGTTTTTT,CASSQDHRGANTGELFF
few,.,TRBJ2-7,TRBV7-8,TGTGCCAGCAGCTTAGCGGCGGGGCAGTACTTC,CASSLAAGQYF
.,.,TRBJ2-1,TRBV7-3,TGTGCCAGCAGCGTTACAGACTACAATGAGCAGTTCTTC,CASSVTDYNEQFF
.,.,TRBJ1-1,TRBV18,TGTGCCAGCTCACCACTCTTCCTCCCGGGACAGAACACTGAAGCTTTCTTT,CASSPLFLPGQNTEAFF
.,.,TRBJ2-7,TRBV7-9,TGTGCCTATATGAGGCCCTACGAGCAGTACTTC,CAYMRPYEQYF
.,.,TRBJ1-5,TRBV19,TGTGCCAGTAGTTCTACGGGCAATCAGCCCCAGCATTTT,CASSSTGNQPQHF
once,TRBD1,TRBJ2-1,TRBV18,TGTGCCAGCTCACCTGGGACAGGGGGCCAGTACAATGAGCAGTTCTTC,CASSPGTGGQYNEQFF
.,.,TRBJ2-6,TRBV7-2,TGTGCCAGCAACCACGACAGGTCTGGGGCCAACGTCCTGACTTTC,CASNHDRSGANVLTF
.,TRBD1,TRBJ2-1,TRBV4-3,TGCGCCAGCAGCCAGTCAGGGGGAAATGTCTACAATGAGCAGTTCTTC,CASSQSGGNVYNEQFF
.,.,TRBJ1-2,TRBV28,TGTGCCAGCAGTTTATTATTAGTGCAGGGTGGGTTGCCTAACTATGGCTACACCTTC,CASSLLLVQGGLPNYGYTF
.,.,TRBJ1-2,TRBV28,TGTGCCAGCAGTTCCCCTCCAGTTACAGGTGGGGATGGCTACACCTTC,CASSSPPVTGGDGYTF
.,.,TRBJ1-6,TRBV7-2,TGTGCCAGCAGCCCATCGCAGGGTTCACCCCTCCACTTT,CASSPSQGSPLHF
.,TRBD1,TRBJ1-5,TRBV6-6,TGTGCCAGCAGAACAGGGGGCGGGCAGCCCCAGCATTTT,CASRTGGGQPQHF
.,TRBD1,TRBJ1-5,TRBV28,TGTGCCAGCAGTTTAGGGGGCGGGACAGGGAATCAGCCCCAGCATTTT,CASSLGGGTGNQPQHF
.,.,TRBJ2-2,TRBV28,TGTGCCAGCAGTTCCCAATCACTGACAGGCGATAACACCGGGGAGCTGTTTTTT,CASSSQSLTGDNTGELFF
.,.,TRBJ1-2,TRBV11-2,TGTGCCAGCAGCCCTACCCGGGACTATGGCTACACCTTC,CASSPTRDYGYTF
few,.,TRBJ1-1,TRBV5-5,TGTGCCAGCAGACGGGATTTGAACACTGAAGCTTTCTTT,CASRRDLNTEAFF
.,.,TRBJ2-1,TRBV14,TGTGCCAGCAGCCTAGCGGCATTCTACAATGAGCAGTTCTTC,CASSLAAFYNEQFF
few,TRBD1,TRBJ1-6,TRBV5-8,TGTGCCAGCAGCAAACCTCCGAGACAGGGTAATTCACCCCTCCACTTT,CASSKPPRQGNSPLHF
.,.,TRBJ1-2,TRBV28,TGTGCCAGCAGTCTTGGAGGATACTATGGCTACACCTTC,CASSLGGYYGYTF
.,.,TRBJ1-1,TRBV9,TGTGCCAGCAGCGTAGACCGAGGAAGGTTTACTGAAGCTTTCTTT,CASSVDRGRFTEAFF
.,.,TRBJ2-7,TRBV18,TGTGCCAGCTCACGAGACAGGGAGGACGAGCAGTACTTC,CASSRDREDEQYF
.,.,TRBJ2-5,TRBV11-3,TGTGCCAGCAGCTTAAGGGGGGGGAATCAAGAGACCCAGTACTTC,CASSLRGGNQETQYF
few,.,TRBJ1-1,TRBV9,TGTGCCAGCAGCGGCCAGGGAGGGAGCACTGAAGCTTTCTTT,CASSGQGGSTEAFF
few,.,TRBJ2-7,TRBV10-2,TGCGCCGCCTCGGGACTCGGCGAGCAGTACTTC,CAASGLGEQYF
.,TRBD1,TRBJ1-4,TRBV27,TGTGCCAGCAGTTTATATGGTTGGGGGCAGGGGGCAACTAATGAAAAACTGTTTTTT,CASSLYGWGQGATNEKLFF
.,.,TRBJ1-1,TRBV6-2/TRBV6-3,TGTGCCAGCAGTTACGGCGGCACAGGTGGCACTGAAGCTTTCTTT,CASSYGGTGGTEAFF
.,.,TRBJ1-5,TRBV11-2,TGTGCCAGCAGCGCCCAAAATGTTGTGGGAGGCCAGCCCCAGCATTTT,CASSAQNVVGGQPQHF
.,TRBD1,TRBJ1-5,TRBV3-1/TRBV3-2,TGTGCCAGCAGCCCCGGGACAGGCGGGCAGCCCCAGCATTTT,CASSPGTGGQPQHF
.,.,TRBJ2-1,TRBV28,TGTGCCAGCCGTAATTGGGCTGAGCAGTTCTTC,CASRNWAEQFF
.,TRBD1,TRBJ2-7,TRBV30,TGTGCCTGGAGTAAAGACAGGGGGGGGGCGGTCCACGAGCAGTACTTC,CAWSKDRGGAVHEQYF
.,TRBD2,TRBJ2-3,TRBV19,TGTGCCAGTAGTAAGCCTAGCGGGAGTACAGATACGCAGTATTTT,CASSKPSGSTDTQYF
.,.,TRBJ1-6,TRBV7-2,TGTGCCAGCAGCTTAGGACAGCCACCCAATTCACCCCTCCACTTT,CASSLGQPPNSPLHF
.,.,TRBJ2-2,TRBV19,TGTGCCAGTCAGACAGTACTTAACACCGGGGAGCTGTTTTTT,CASQTVLNTGELFF
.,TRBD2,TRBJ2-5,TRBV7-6,TGTGCCAGCAGCTTAGTAGGACTAGGCCAAGAGACCCAGTACTTC,CASSLVGLGQETQYF
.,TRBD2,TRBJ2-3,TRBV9,TGTGCCAGCAGCGTAGCTCCTAGCGGGGGGGCCGAAGATACGCAGTATTTT,CASSVAPSGGAEDTQYF